One sample yielded the 25 T cell receptor beta chains listed below, sequenced in a study of shared clonotypes between healthy human individuals. As defined, naive CD8 cells were CD45RO-negative and positively selected for CCR7, with terminally differentiated effector memory CD45RA+ cells excluded. Assay used: immunoSEQ multiplex PCR; TCRdb lists only in-frame clones, some missing. Counted here are about 1,800,000 clones, less than 95% occurring once; the ten biggest clones make up 0.95% to 1.5%. Sequenced material: naive CD8+ T cells sorted from blood. The receptors were gathered from a young man in good health.

This rearrangement joins TRBV28 to TRBJ1-2; D uncertain. V was pared by 4 bases and J by 4 bases, with 16 bases between. Germline-derived CDR1 and CDR2 are MDHEN and SYDVKM. This CDR3 comprises 15 residues. For the CDR3, the DNA is TGTGCCAGCAGTTCCGTATACCCTGTCGGCTATGGCTACACCTTC. Protein sequence: CASSSVYPVGYGYTF.

The CDR3 is CATLSKGGREPQHF. In DNA, the CDR3 is TGTGCCACCTTAAGCAAAGGGGGCAGGGAGCCCCAGCATTTT. J is TRBJ1-5 and V is TRBV19, with TRBD1 identical over 7 bases. J lost 8 bases, V lost 10 bases, and 14 bases had no gene match. Germline CDR1 LNHDA, CDR2 SQIVND (reference sequence). The CDR3 runs to 14 residues.

Only one count was recorded for this clone. The sample holds other DNA sequences that translate to the same CDR3. This sequence joins TRBV7-6 and TRBJ2-7, with TRBD2 matching over 8 bases. CDR3 length: 13 amino acids. The germline CDR1 and CDR2 sequences are SGHVS and FNYEAQ. The V segment lost 6 bases and the J segment 3 bases; nucleotides outside the gene matches: 4. CDR3 bases: TGTGCCAGCAGTCCGGGAGGGGTCTACGAGCAGTACTTC. Residues: CASSPGGVYEQYF.

The chain employs TRBV28 and TRBJ2-1; 9 bases are shared with TRBD2. V was pared by 8 bases and J by 4 bases, with 3 bases of the junction left unmatched. Germline values: CDR1 MDHEN, CDR2 SYDVKM. The CDR3 covers 13 residues. The CDR3 reads CASGLAGYNEQFF. CDR3 coding DNA: TGTGCCAGCGGTCTAGCGGGGTACAATGAGCAGTTCTTC. Full variable domain (rest looked up from reference TRBV28 and TRBJ2-1): DVKVTQSSRYLVKRTGEKVFLECVQDMDHENMFWYRQDPGLGLRLIYFSYDVKMKEKGDIPEGYSVSREKKERFSLILESASTNQTSMYLCASGLAGYNEQFFGPGTRLTVL.

Note on this clone: The sample holds other DNA sequences that translate to the same CDR3. The chain couples TRBV2 to TRBJ2-7; D not certain. Trimming left V 2 bases short and J 1 base short, with 9 bases between. Germline V lookup: CDR1 SNHLY, CDR2 FYNNEI. The CDR3 has 14 residues. DNA of the CDR3: TGTGCCAGCAGTGAAAGCAGGTCGTCCTACGAGCAGTACTTC. Protein: CASSESRSSYEQYF.

The chain has TRBV11-1 and TRBJ1-6, with 9 bases fitting TRBD1. With V trimmed by 4 bases and J by 10 bases, 5 bases remained unmatched. The CDR3 consists of 14 residues. Germline CDR1 is SGHAT and CDR2 is FQDESV (reference sequence). The CDR3 loop is CASSSGTGPSPLHF. The CDR3 DNA reads TGTGCCAGCAGCTCGGGGACAGGGCCCTCACCCCTCCACTTT.

The gene calls are TRBV27 and TRBJ2-3; no firm D call. There are 13 residues in the CDR3. V dropped 8 bases and J dropped 2 bases, with 11 bases sitting between them. CDR1 is MNHEY and CDR2 is SMNVEV in the germline V gene (reference sequence). CDR3 region: CASLVPLTDTQYF. CDR3 bases: TGTGCCAGCCTTGTCCCCCTCACAGATACGCAGTATTTT.

The genes are TRBV5-1 and TRBJ1-1; D not certain. CDR1 is SGHRS, CDR2 YFSETQ, per germline. The CDR3 is 15 amino acids. V lost 0 bases to trimming and J lost 0 bases, with 9 bases between them. CDR3 protein: CASSLGMGLNTEAFF. The CDR3 bases are TGCGCCAGCAGCTTGGGGATGGGATTGAACACTGAAGCTTTCTTT.

The CDR3 spells CASSQATVTYEQYF. The CDR3, as DNA: TGTGCCAGCAGCCAAGCTACAGTTACCTACGAGCAGTACTTC. J is TRBJ2-7 and V is TRBV14; no reliable D call. Germline V gene sequence: CDR1 SGHDN, CDR2 FVKESK. The CDR3 length is 14 residues. Deletions cut 1 base from V and 2 bases from J, with 9 bases between.

The chain joins TRBV27 to TRBJ2-4, with D perhaps assigned TRBD1 or TRBD2 (5 bases each). Trimming pared 5 bases from V and 14 bases from J, leaving 19 bases between. The CDR3 extends over 13 amino acids. Germline V gene data show CDR1 as MNHEY and CDR2 as SMNVEV (reference sequence). The DNA of the CDR3 is TGTGCCAGCAGTACGGGACCGCCAACTTTGGAGTACTTC. It encodes CASSTGPPTLEYF.

The V and J genes are TRBV7-2 and TRBJ2-7; maybe TRBD2 (6 bases). The CDR3 spans 13 residues. The V gene's germline CDR1 is SGHTA and CDR2 FQGNSA. Trimming removed 1 base at V and 6 bases at J, with 10 bases between. The CDR3 DNA sequence: TGTGCCAGCAGCTTAGAACTAGCAACCGAGCAGTACTTC. This codes for CASSLELATEQYF. Full variable domain (remainder filled in from reference TRBV7-2 and TRBJ2-7): GAGVSQSPSNKVTEKGKDVELRCDPISGHTALYWYRQSLGQGLEFLIYFQGNSAPDKSGLPSDRFSAERTGGSVSTLTIQRTQQEDSAVYLCASSLELATEQYFGPGTRLTVT.

The chain links TRBV7-9 to TRBJ2-7; TRBD1 is a possible D gene (5 bases). Trimming removed 1 base at V and 4 bases at J, with 11 bases between. The CDR3 is made up of 14 amino acids. The germline gives CDR1 SEHNR, CDR2 FQNEAQ (reference sequence). The CDR3 DNA reads as TGTGCCAGCAGCTTAGGGGGCTCTTGGTACGAGCAGTACTTC. It translates to CASSLGGSWYEQYF.

The gene calls are TRBV7-9 and TRBJ2-1; TRBD1 might be the D (7 bases). The CDR3 length is 15 residues. The V end was cut by 5 bases, the J end by 9 bases, with 20 bases between. CDR1 is SEHNR and CDR2 is FQNEAQ in the germline V gene (reference sequence). The DNA for the CDR3 is TGTGCCAGCAGCCCTCAGGGGGGAGCCCTTGGTGAGCAGTTCTTC. This encodes CASSPQGGALGEQFF. The full variable domain, with the rest looked up from reference TRBV7-9 and TRBJ2-1, is DTGVSQNPRHKITKRGQNVTFRCDPISEHNRLYWYRQTLGQGPEFLTYFQNEAQLEKSRLLSDRFSAERPKGSFSTLEIQRTEQGDSAMYLCASSPQGGALGEQFFGPGTRLTVL.

The rearrangement joins TRBV19 to TRBJ2-7; D not resolved. Germline V gene lookup returns CDR1 LNHDA and CDR2 SQIVND (reference sequence). V was pared by 7 bases and J by 7 bases, with 20 bases between. CDR3 length equals 14 residues. As DNA, the CDR3 is TGTGCCAGTAAAGTTTCTCAAGCTGACCGAGAGCAGTACTTC. Translated, it gives CASKVSQADREQYF.

The genes are TRBV7-9 and TRBJ2-3; 8 positions match TRBD1. The trim removed 2 bases at V and 5 bases at J, leaving 6 bases unmatched. Germline V gives CDR1 SEHNR, CDR2 FQNEAQ (reference sequence). The CDR3 consists of 15 residues. This CDR3 reads CASSLIRGREDTQYF. The CDR3 DNA sequence: TGTGCCAGCAGCTTAATCAGGGGGCGCGAAGATACGCAGTATTTT.

Here the CDR3 DNA reads TGTGCCAGCAGCGGGGGGGAGTCCAGTGGCTACACCTTC. Encoded protein: CASSGGESSGYTF. V usage is TRBV5-8 and J usage is TRBJ1-2; perhaps TRBD1 as D (5 bases). The length of the CDR3 is 13 residues. V lost 4 bases, J lost 7 bases, and 14 bases lay in between. In germline, CDR1 is SGHTS, CDR2 YDEGEE.

V and J are TRBV5-6 and TRBJ2-7; possible D gene TRBD1, 6 bases. The V gene lost 4 bases and the J gene lost 6 bases, with 8 bases spanning the gap. CDR1 SGHDT and CDR2 YYEEEE come from the germline V gene. This CDR3 comprises 11 residues. DNA for the CDR3: TGTGCCAGCAGCGCCAGGGGCGAGCAGTACTTC. Its translation is CASSARGEQYF. Supplemented by reference TRBV5-6 and TRBJ2-7, the full variable domain reads DAGVTQSPTHLIKTRGQQVTLRCSPKSGHDTVSWYQQALGQGPQFIFQYYEEEERQRGNFPDRFSGHQFPNYSSELNVNALLLGDSALYLCASSARGEQYFGPGTRLTVT.

CDR3 sequence (DNA): TGTGCCAGCAGCTTAGGGGAAGGAGGCGGCTACACCTTC. Translated, it gives CASSLGEGGGYTF. V is TRBV13 and J is TRBJ1-2; D unclear. CDR1 and CDR2 from the germline V gene are PRHDT and FYEKMQ (reference sequence). This CDR3 contains 13 residues. V lost 0 bases and J lost 8, with 10 bases in between.

V and J are TRBV2 and TRBJ2-5; 8 nucleotides match TRBD2. J was trimmed by 2 bases and V by 3 bases; bases with no gene match: 5. This CDR3 contains 15 residues. Germline V lookup: CDR1 SNHLY, CDR2 FYNNEI. The DNA for the CDR3 is TGTGCCAGCAGTGATATAGCGGGGTTACAAGAGACCCAGTACTTC. This encodes CASSDIAGLQETQYF.

The CDR3 loop is CASSYNGSPNEKLFF. The CDR3 DNA reads as TGTGCCAGCAGTTACAACGGGTCACCTAATGAAAAACTGTTTTTT. The V and J genes are TRBV6-5 and TRBJ1-4; D remains ambiguous. The CDR3 is 15 amino acids. CDR1 MNHEY and CDR2 SVGAGI come from the germline V gene. V was cut by 2 bases and J by 3 bases, with 10 bases left in between.

The J gene is TRBJ2-7, the V gene TRBV27; D might be TRBD1 (5 bases). The CDR3 has 16 residues. V was cut by 2 bases and J by 3 bases, with 17 bases left in between. CDR1 is MNHEY and CDR2 is SMNVEV in the germline V gene (reference sequence). CDR3 residues: CASSLVGGKGLYEQYF. The DNA for the CDR3 is TGTGCCAGCAGTTTAGTAGGCGGAAAGGGGCTCTACGAGCAGTACTTC.

The J gene is TRBJ2-7, the V gene TRBV2; 7 nucleotides agree with TRBD1. Germline V gene sequence: CDR1 SNHLY, CDR2 FYNNEI. Losses at the gene ends were 3 bases for V and 0 bases for J; bases not matched to a gene: 5. The CDR3 has 15 residues. The CDR3 DNA follows: TGTGCCAGCAGTGAGGCTTACAGGGGCTCCTACGAGCAGTACTTC. Amino acid sequence: CASSEAYRGSYEQYF.

The chain carries TRBV28 and TRBJ1-5; D uncertain. Germline values: CDR1 MDHEN, CDR2 SYDVKM. Trimming stripped 4 bases from V and 5 bases from J, with 9 bases between. The CDR3 consists of 13 residues. In DNA, the CDR3 is TGTGCCAGCAGTTCGGGGAGCCATCAGCCCCAGCATTTT. This translates into CASSSGSHQPQHF.

The V and J genes are TRBV27 and TRBJ1-6; TRBD1 aligns across 7 bases. Trimming removed 3 bases from V and 7 bases from J; junction bases left unmatched: 0. CDR3 size: 13 residues. The V gene's germline CDR1 is MNHEY and CDR2 SMNVEV (reference sequence). The CDR3 reads CASSFRGNSPLHF. In DNA, the CDR3 is TGTGCCAGCAGTTTCAGGGGGAATTCACCCCTCCACTTT.

CDR3 DNA: TGTGCCAGCAGCCCCCCGCCCCTAGCGGGAGCCTGGGAGACCCAGTACTTC. Its translation is CASSPPPLAGAWETQYF. V gene TRBV7-2 combines with J gene TRBJ2-5, with 10 positions matching TRBD2. The CDR3 contains 17 residues. Germline CDR1 reads SGHTA; CDR2 reads FQGNSA. V shed 5 bases, J shed 5 bases, and the junction held 14 bases outside the gene matches.